This TCR beta chain was retrieved from a study of vaccination effects on CD4 cells after COVID-19 (dated by TCRdb to about 2022). Concerning the study at large: Each participant received two doses of an mRNA SARS-CoV-2 vaccine, either BNT162b2 or mRNA-1273. Pre-vaccine samples were drawn from two convalescent patients 16 days and one week before the first dose, at 142 and 148 days after COVID-19 diagnosis. SARS-CoV-2 spike-specific CD4+ TCR repertoires were compared before and after mRNA vaccination in COVID-19 convalescent patients and in infection-naive vaccine recipients. Altogether, roughly 10 COVID-19 convalescent patients and a handful of SARS-CoV-2-naive healthy vaccine recipients made up the full study. The Oncomine TCR Beta short-read assay on an Illumina iSeq 100 was used to sequence cultures from other donors in the study. Study-wide conclusions, independent of this receptor: Clones induced by infection and clones induced by vaccination both contracted markedly at late timepoints after vaccination, which fits with T cell responses waning over time. Limitations of the study were the small number of convalescent patients and the absence of early post-infection timepoints. For convalescent patients, new clones induced by the vaccine made up most of the post-vaccine spike-reactive repertoire, and these new clones were largely distinct from the clones induced by infection.

CDR1 is given as ENHRY and CDR2 as SYGVKD, both from the germline V gene. Trimming takes 0 bases off V and 7 bases off J; junction bases not matched to a gene: 10. Inclusive of the bounding cysteine and phenylalanine, the CDR3 is 16 residues long. Of all the DNA, just the CDR3 is kept, 48 bases in frame from base 1. The library was prepared using the immunoSEQ multiplex PCR assay. DNA from the CD4+ T cells that had been cultured and isolated underwent TCR beta CDR3 sequencing. Under the source paper's analysis protocol: Non-productive TCR sequences were removed, reads were trimmed to the CDR3 region, and CDR3s of at least 7 amino acids were retained. The MANAFEST web app was used to identify antigen-specific clonotypes by comparing expansion in peptide wells with expansion in reference cultures. For clones to be considered positive, expansion at FDR<0.05 versus reference and all other wells, an odds ratio above 5, and a frequency above 0.1% in two replicate wells were required. A clonotype was called cross-reactive if it was significantly expanded both in SARS-CoV-2 spike wells and in at least one common cold coronavirus spike condition. CDR3 similarity was assessed by Levenshtein distance using the stringdist R package, and unrooted trees were constructed with ape in R 3.6.1. Not all clones reach the TCRdb copy of this immuneACCESS table, which keeps in-frame sequences only. Checked studies attribute under half of the gap to unresolved V genes and leave the rest unexplained. D and trimming come from the DNA, and the V and J calls and clone size come from that table. In all, the sample holds some 24,000 clones, and approximately 76% of those were seen once. The ten most abundant clones make up about 15% of the sample.

To identify antigen-specific CD4+ T cell clonotypes by their expansion, the ViraFEST assay first stimulated PBMC with viral peptide pools and then applied TCR sequencing. After approximately eleven days of culture, CD4+ T cells were isolated with the EasySep CD4+ T cell isolation kit. Convalescent patients had PCR-confirmed SARS-CoV-2 infection between March and December 2020, before Alpha, Beta and Delta variants emerged in the United States. Two million PBMC per well were cultured in IMDM with about 5.1% human AB serum, roughly 10 IU/ml IL-2 and gentamicin, plus 10 ug/ml peptides. On days 3 and 7, half of the culture medium was replaced with fresh IL-2-containing medium. Unless otherwise noted, each peptide stimulation condition was cultured in triplicate wells. Using Ficoll-Paque Plus gradient centrifugation, PBMC were separated from whole blood and then either used fresh or cryopreserved at -140C. The overlapping peptide pools covered the spike proteins of SARS-CoV-2 and of the common cold coronaviruses HCoV-NL63, HCoV-OC43 and HCoV-229E. The QIAamp micro DNA kit was used to extract genomic DNA from the cultured CD4+ T cells.

To note about this clone: Its target antigen remains unknown. Nothing much larger sits one base from this clone, and base qualities are not available.

This sample comprised CD4+ T cells from PBMCs cultured with SARS-CoV-2 spike peptides, obtained before COVID-19 vaccination. Reading the label with the study, this specimen's cell subset or site is: SARS-CoV-2 spike overlapping peptide pool stimulation. This chain joins TRBV10-3 to TRBJ2-7; TRBD2 agrees with 9 junctional bases. This receptor was identified in a human donor who had a prior SARS-CoV-2 infection. The sequence in DNA is TGTGCCATCAGTGAGTCTACGTTAGCGGGAGCGGGGGAGCAGTACTTC. The translation is CAISESTLAGAGEQYF.